The clone carrying this TCR beta chain came up many times. Its specificity is not known. Libraries were made from TCR beta cDNA, and they carried unique molecular identifiers. Roughly 500,000 cDNA molecules were obtained per 1 to 10 million input T cells. TCRdb analysed the PCR reads with MiXCR anew, one entry per CDR3 protein. Here the sample spans roughly 570,000 distinct CDR3 sequences, roughly 34% being singletons. This sample stems from a study of post-analysis software for immune sequencing data. Study context: Progressive-relapsing, secondary progressive and relapsing-remitting multiple sclerosis were among the disease courses included. Study findings and constraints: Versus controls, multiple sclerosis patients showed significantly lower diversity (normalized Chao1). A few TRBV segments appeared more often in patients than in controls, and TRBV5-6, TRBV5-1 and TRBV20-1 were among these.

This CDR3 spans 12 amino acids. CDR1 and CDR2 (germline): DFQATT, SNEGSKA (reference sequence). The germline V and J ends were trimmed by 4 bases and 2 bases, with 9 bases remaining between them. This clonotype was sampled from a girl under 18 with multiple sclerosis. Sequencing input: blood. The rearrangement joins TRBV20-1 to TRBJ2-7; the D gene is possibly TRBD1 (5 bases). The CDR3 is CSAMGPTYEQYF. CDR3 in DNA: TGCAGTGCTATGGGGCCGACCTACGAGCAGTACTTC.